The T cell receptor (beta chain) under discussion was sequenced for a study of ipilimumab plus nivolumab after autologous stem cell transplantation. CDR1 is LNHDA, CDR2 SQIVND, per germline (reference sequence). CDR3 size: 13 residues. With 10 bases removed from V and 8 bases from J, the gap between germline ends came to 18 bases. The repertoire was sequenced with immunoSEQ multiplex PCR; TCRdb's copy has only in-frame clones and lacks some. Of over 15,000 clones listed, more than 65% are singletons. The rearrangement links TRBV19 to TRBJ2-1; TRBD2 is a possible D gene (7 bases). This TCR was recovered from a male donor with diffuse large B-cell lymphoma. Sequenced material: PBMCs, taken in a trial of ipilimumab plus nivolumab as post-transplant consolidation. CDR3 loop: CATQGGGWYEQFF. The CDR3 DNA follows: TGTGCCACCCAAGGGGGGGGGTGGTATGAGCAGTTCTTC.